The 14 T cell receptor beta chains presented below share a single source sample, sequenced in a study of control samples from healthy donors and cancer patients. Here immunoSEQ multiplex PCR was the method, and the copy in TCRdb shows in-frame clones only, minus some. Here the sample spans 55,000 to 75,000 clones, approximately 89% being singletons. The sequencing input was PBMCs. Receptors originate from a woman in her forties or fifties with head and neck cancer.

The gene calls are TRBV19 and TRBJ2-5; D is unresolved. The germline V and J ends were trimmed by 2 bases and 5 bases, with 9 bases remaining between them. This CDR3 has 13 amino acids. The germline V gene has CDR1 LNHDA and CDR2 SQIVND (reference sequence). CDR3 DNA sequence: TGTGCCAGTAGTATAAGGACGTGGGAGACCCAGTACTTC. Residues: CASSIRTWETQYF.

V is TRBV27 and J is TRBJ1-1; a possible D gene is TRBD1 (5 bases). The V and J ends lost 0 bases and 5 bases respectively, with 13 bases between them. The germline CDR1 and CDR2 sequences are MNHEY and SMNVEV (reference sequence). The CDR3 spans 15 residues. This CDR3 reads CASSLSFASGTEAFF. Here the CDR3 DNA reads TGTGCCAGCAGTTTATCGTTCGCATCAGGGACTGAAGCTTTCTTT.

The chain carries TRBV29-1 and TRBJ2-1; 9 nucleotides agree with TRBD1. CDR3 length equals 16 residues. Unmatched junction bases numbered 7, after V lost 0 bases and J lost 4 bases. CDR1 and CDR2 from the germline V gene are SQVTM and ANQGSEA. The CDR3 reads CSVEEPGTGQYNEQFF. As DNA, the CDR3 is TGCAGCGTTGAAGAGCCCGGGACAGGGCAATACAATGAGCAGTTCTTC.

The chain couples TRBV5-1 to TRBJ2-3, with D unclear. The germline V gene encodes CDR1 SGHRS and CDR2 YFSETQ. V was trimmed by 5 bases and J by 1 base, leaving 17 bases between them. CDR3 length equals 16 residues. As DNA, the CDR3 is TGCGCCAGCAGGCCCGCCGTGATTGCGGGCACAGATACGCAGTATTTT. Its protein product is CASRPAVIAGTDTQYF.

CDR3 loop: CASSLGAGNTIYF. In DNA form, the CDR3 reads TGTGCCAGCAGTTTAGGGGCTGGAAACACCATATATTTT. V and J are TRBV12-3 or TRBV12-4 and TRBJ1-3; D unresolved. The CDR3 is 13 residues long. Trimming took off 1 base at V and 2 bases at J, with 3 bases between the two ends.

Turning to this clone: A junction end diverges from the germline sequence, so it may reflect a read error. Here the CDR3 reads CASSQSVAGAGNEQFF. As DNA, the CDR3 is TGCGCCAGCAGCCAATCGGTAGCGGGAGCGGGTAATGAGCAGTTCTTC. The chain carries TRBV23-1 and TRBJ2-1; 9 bases line up with TRBD2. TRBV23-1 is marked as an open reading frame, function uncertain. The CDR3 extends over 16 amino acids.

This chain links TRBV2 with TRBJ1-6; tentative D call: TRBD1 (6 bases). Per germline, CDR1 SNHLY and CDR2 FYNNEI. The germline V and J ends were trimmed by 4 bases and 9 bases, with 13 bases remaining between them. The CDR3 covers 14 residues. CDR3 in amino acids: CASSVFGGRSPLHF. The CDR3 DNA reads TGTGCCAGCAGTGTTTTCGGGGGCCGTTCACCCCTCCACTTT.

The V gene is TRBV14, the J gene TRBJ1-4; D might be TRBD1 (5 bases). This CDR3 is built from 15 residues. V was cut by 1 base and J by 8 bases, with 14 bases left in between. Per germline, CDR1 SGHDN and CDR2 FVKESK. The DNA of the CDR3 is TGTGCCAGCAGCCAAGGAGGTCAGGGCGGAGAAAAACTGTTTTTT. It specifies CASSQGGQGGEKLFF.

This chain uses TRBV28 with TRBJ2-5, with D possibly TRBD2 on 8 matching bases. Between the trimmed V and J ends, which lost 5 bases and 4 bases, there was a span of 20 bases. Germline CDR1 MDHEN, CDR2 SYDVKM. The CDR3 is 16 amino acids. CDR3 residues: CASSPGGGAGGETQYF. The CDR3 nucleotides read TGTGCCAGCAGTCCGGGAGGGGGCGCAGGGGGAGAGACCCAGTACTTC.

The genes are TRBV6-5 and TRBJ2-7, with D tentatively TRBD2 (7 bases). Trimming left V 5 bases short and J 7 bases short, with 21 bases between. The CDR3 loop spans 15 amino acids. Germline CDR1 is MNHEY and CDR2 is SVGAGI. CDR3 in DNA: TGTGCCAGCAGTCGCTCCCTCCAAGGGGGGGGAGAGCAGTACTTC. Encoded protein: CASSRSLQGGGEQYF.

The CDR3 loop reads CASRQGYGYTF. CDR3 coding DNA: TGTGCCAGCAGACAGGGATACGGCTACACCTTC. The genes are TRBV12-3 or TRBV12-4 and TRBJ1-2, with D tentatively TRBD1 (6 bases). V lost 6 bases, J lost 8 bases, and 10 bases lay in between. CDR3 length: 11 amino acids.

This chain connects TRBV3-1 (or the pseudogene TRBV3-2) to TRBJ1-5, with 7 bases aligning to TRBD1. V lost 0 bases and J lost 6; bases outside the gene matches: 5. The CDR3 loop spans 15 amino acids. Germline lookup yields CDR1 LGHDT and CDR2 YNNKEL (reference sequence). The CDR3 DNA is TGTGCCAGCAGCCAAGATCCGACAGGGAGTCAGCCCCAGCATTTT. Amino acids: CASSQDPTGSQPQHF.

V gene TRBV5-5 combines with J gene TRBJ2-3; D remains unclear. The CDR3 sequence is 18 residues long. Trimming left V 4 bases short and J 2 bases short, with 23 bases between. In germline, CDR1 is SGHKS, CDR2 YYEKEE (reference sequence). The chain's CDR3 is CASSPSHQAGSNTDTQYF. The CDR3 DNA reads TGTGCCAGCAGCCCCTCGCACCAGGCCGGGTCCAACACAGATACGCAGTATTTT.

The rearrangement links TRBV6-5 to TRBJ1-4; D is unresolved. Germline values: CDR1 MNHEY, CDR2 SVGAGI. The length of the CDR3 is 11 residues. V lost 7 bases to trimming and J lost 3 bases, with 3 bases between them. The CDR3 DNA reads as TGTGCCAGCACGCCTAATGAAAAACTGTTTTTT. Protein: CASTPNEKLFF.